This paragraph covers one TCR beta chain sequence. This entry comes from a study of blood T cell repertoires in COVID-19. Study-wide background: Samples of COVID-19 (acute and convalescent) were obtained from the United States, Italy and Spain. Nucleic acid was either cDNA or gDNA, and it came from T cells, B-cell-depleted T cells, or PBMCs.

Germline CDR1 reads SGHTA; CDR2 reads FQGTGA. Trimming stripped 2 bases from V and 0 bases from J, with 11 bases between. The CDR3 consists of 15 residues. As handled by the study authors: The assay estimated nucleated cells by amplifying reference gene primers. Method: immunoSEQ multiplex PCR; TCRdb's copy keeps in-frame clones and lacks some. The DNA gave D and trimming, while V, J and clone size come from that table. The sample comprises more than 85,000 clones, around nine tenths of which are singletons, and 3.5% to 5.5% rests with the top ten. The receptor was isolated from a man between 65 and 85 years old with acute or convalescent COVID-19. V gene TRBV7-3 combines with J gene TRBJ2-7; TRBD1 is a possible D gene (6 bases). The specimen sequenced was peripheral blood. DNA of the CDR3: TGTGCCAGCAGCTTAGCGGCAGGGGTCTCCTACGAGCAGTACTTC. Residues: CASSLAAGVSYEQYF.